These 20 T cell receptor beta chains were sequenced from one sample in a study of beta chain features in type 1 diabetes. The authors reverse transcribed all of the isolated RNA, so sequencing captured expressed TCRB transcripts. Sequencing used immunoSEQ multiplex PCR; TCRdb keeps in-frame clones, though not all of them. The sample records about 410,000 clones, 14% being singletons. Sequences were obtained from naive CD4+ T cells from blood. The receptor source for this set is a young man in good health.

This clone has a handful of counts. The rearrangement joins TRBV25-1 to TRBJ2-1; the match to TRBD2 covers 8 bases. Per the germline V gene, CDR1 is MGHDK and CDR2 is SYGVNS. The CDR3 runs to 17 residues. The ends lost 1 base at V and 7 bases at J; junction bases unmatched: 12. DNA of the CDR3: TGTGCCAGCAGTGAATCCTCGGGAGGGCCCCAAGAGAATGAGCAGTTCTTC. Amino acid sequence: CASSESSGGPQENEQFF.

This clone occurred many times. The chain recombines TRBV13 with TRBJ1-5, with D possibly being TRBD1 (5 bases). Germline CDR1 reads PRHDT; CDR2 reads FYEKMQ (reference sequence). This CDR3 is 15 amino acids long. Trimming took 0 bases from V and 6 from J, leaving 12 bases between them. DNA of the CDR3: TGTGCCAGCAGCTTAGGTTTGGGACTGGGTCAGCCCCAGCATTTT. This sequence encodes CASSLGLGLGQPQHF.

V and J are TRBV2 and TRBJ1-1; D remains unclear. This CDR3 comprises 12 residues. Trimming took off 3 bases at V and 8 bases at J, with 10 bases between the two ends. CDR1 is SNHLY and CDR2 is FYNNEI in the germline V gene. CDR3 nucleotides: TGTGCCAGCAGTGATGGGGTTGCCGAAGCTTTCTTT. This codes for CASSDGVAEAFF.

V gene TRBV7-3 combines with J gene TRBJ2-1; D gene uncertain. Germline V gene lookup returns CDR1 SGHTA and CDR2 FQGTGA. The CDR3 is 13 residues long. Trimming stripped 4 bases from V and 3 bases from J, with 7 bases between. The CDR3 DNA sequence: TGTGCCAGCAGCTCTCCAAACTACAATGAGCAGTTCTTC. This codes for CASSSPNYNEQFF. Full variable domain (missing parts from reference TRBV7-3 and TRBJ2-1): GAGVSQTPSNKVTEKGKYVELRCDPISGHTALYWYRQSLGQGPEFLIYFQGTGAADDSGLPNDRFFAVRPEGSVSTLKIQRTERGDSAVYLCASSSPNYNEQFFGPGTRLTVL.

This clone was counted only a few times. This chain joins TRBV28 and TRBJ1-2; possible D gene TRBD1, 5 bases. The CDR3 is 15 residues long. V dropped 3 bases and J dropped 4 bases, with 15 bases sitting between them. Germline V gives CDR1 MDHEN, CDR2 SYDVKM. The CDR3 sequence is CASSFGHPIAYGYTF. The CDR3 DNA reads TGTGCCAGCAGTTTCGGACACCCTATCGCCTATGGCTACACCTTC.

The V and J genes are TRBV7-2 and TRBJ2-2; D gene ambiguous. Germline CDR1 and CDR2: SGHTA and FQGNSA. Trimming pared 2 bases from V and 9 bases from J, leaving 13 bases between. The CDR3 extends over 14 amino acids. The CDR3 protein is CASSLNLRYRELFF. CDR3 coding DNA: TGTGCCAGCAGCTTAAATCTCCGTTACCGGGAGCTGTTTTTT.

CDR3 DNA: TGCACCAGCAGCCAAGTTATGAGGCCCTGCTACAATGAGCAGTTCTTC. This encodes CTSSQVMRPCYNEQFF. The chain carries TRBV1 and TRBJ2-1; TRBD2, the table's D call, lacks a check against the DNA. TRBV1 corresponds to a pseudogene. The CDR3 length is 16 residues.

This clone was observed a handful of times. The chain joins TRBV25-1 to TRBJ2-2; D is unresolved. V lost 10 bases and J 2 bases, leaving 11 bases between the germline ends. Germline V gene lookup returns CDR1 MGHDK and CDR2 SYGVNS. CDR3 length: 13 residues. CDR3 bases: TGTGCCAATCGAGGATCAAACACCGGGGAGCTGTTTTTT. This encodes CANRGSNTGELFF.

V is TRBV23-1 and J is TRBJ1-2, with no clear D. TRBV23-1 is recorded as an ORF, its role being uncertain. This CDR3 region has 14 residues. Trimming shortened V by 6 bases and J by 2 bases, and 13 bases separated the two germline ends. The CDR3 bases are TGCGCCAGCAGAAAGGAACATCACAACTATGGCTACACCTTC. It yields the protein CASRKEHHNYGYTF.

The genes are TRBV2 and TRBJ2-7; unclear D gene. The CDR3 sequence is 14 residues long. The germline gives CDR1 SNHLY, CDR2 FYNNEI. V was trimmed by 1 base and J by 6 bases, leaving 13 bases between them. CDR3 protein: CASSEGLVSAEQYF. The CDR3 DNA reads as TGTGCCAGCAGTGAAGGTCTAGTATCGGCCGAGCAGTACTTC.

This clone was seen a single time. The chain couples TRBV5-4 to TRBJ1-1, with 7 bases lining up with TRBD1. Germline assignment: CDR1 SGHNT and CDR2 YYREEE (reference sequence). The CDR3 sequence is 14 residues long. The V and J ends lost 4 bases and 2 bases, in that order; junction bases with no gene match: 5. The CDR3 DNA reads TGTGCCAGCAGCATCGGGACAGCAAACACTGAAGCTTTCTTT. This sequence encodes CASSIGTANTEAFF.

The table lists this clone with a few counts. This chain connects TRBV9 to TRBJ1-1, with D unresolved. CDR1 SGDLS and CDR2 YYNGEE come from the germline V gene. This CDR3 is built from 16 residues. Trimming left V 4 bases short and J 1 base short, with 17 bases between. In DNA, the CDR3 is TGTGCCAGCAGCTCCATCGGTGGAGGAGAGAACACTGAAGCTTTCTTT. The encoded protein is CASSSIGGGENTEAFF. Complete variable domain (other parts from reference TRBV9 and TRBJ1-1): DSGVTQTPKHLITATGQRVTLRCSPRSGDLSVYWYQQSLDQGLQFLIQYYNGEERAKGNILERFSAQQFPDLHSELNLSSLELGDSALYFCASSSIGGGENTEAFFGQGTRLTVV.

The chain recombines TRBV11-3 with TRBJ2-1; no clear D. The CDR3 spans 13 residues. Trimming pared 5 bases from V and 9 bases from J, leaving 14 bases between. Germline CDR1 and CDR2: SGHNT and YENEEA. The CDR3 nucleotides are TGTGCCAGCAGCACCTCGGAGCTCGGTGAGCAGTTCTTC. As protein: CASSTSELGEQFF. The full variable domain, completed using reference TRBV11-3 and TRBJ2-1, is EAGVVQSPRYKIIEKKQPVAFWCNPISGHNTLYWYLQNLGQGPELLIRYENEEAVDDSQLPKDRFSAERLKGVDSTLKIQPAELGDSAVYLCASSTSELGEQFFGPGTRLTVL.

The chain uses TRBV15 and TRBJ1-2, with TRBD1 matching 10 bases. CDR3 length: 15 residues. Looked up from germline, CDR1 is LNHNV and CDR2 is YYDKDF (reference sequence). The trim removed 1 base at V and 5 bases at J, leaving 4 bases unmatched. The CDR3 here is CATSRAVDRGYGYTF. The CDR3 nucleotides are TGTGCCACCAGCAGAGCAGTGGACAGGGGGTATGGCTACACCTTC. The variable domain in full, completed from reference TRBV15 and TRBJ1-2, reads DAMVIQNPRYQVTQFGKPVTLSCSQTLNHNVMYWYQQKSSQAPKLLFHYYDKDFNNEADTPDNFQSRRPNTSFCFLDIRSPGLGDTAMYLCATSRAVDRGYGYTFGSGTRLTVV.

This chain connects TRBV9 to TRBJ1-1; D is possibly TRBD1 (6 bases). V was shortened by 0 bases and J by 5 bases, with 14 bases between the two germline ends. The CDR3 is 15 amino acids. Germline V lookup: CDR1 SGDLS, CDR2 YYNGEE. CDR3 region: CASSVASGHSTEAFF. Written as DNA, the CDR3 is TGTGCCAGCAGCGTAGCTTCGGGACACTCGACTGAAGCTTTCTTT.

There are a few counts of this clone. The chain uses TRBV7-9 and TRBJ2-1; D may match TRBD1 or TRBD2 (5 bases each). This CDR3 is built from 17 residues. Germline CDR1 SEHNR, CDR2 FQNEAQ (reference sequence). Trimming removed 5 bases at V and 1 base at J, with 18 bases between. Here the CDR3 DNA reads TGTGCCAGCAGCCGGGACGCAGGATTCCCGTCCTACAATGAGCAGTTCTTC. Translated, it gives CASSRDAGFPSYNEQFF.

The table lists this clone with a few counts. The V and J genes are TRBV18 and TRBJ2-5; 9 bases match TRBD1. The germline CDR1 and CDR2 sequences are KGHSH and LQKENI. V gave up 6 bases and J gave up 2 bases; unmatched junction bases: 7. The CDR3 runs to 15 residues. As DNA, the CDR3 is TGTGCCAGCTCCCCTCGACAGGGGGGTCAAGAGACCCAGTACTTC. Translation gives CASSPRQGGQETQYF.

Points on this clone: The sample holds other DNA sequences that translate to the same CDR3. The CDR3 DNA reads TGTGCCAGCAGCGTCGCCGGCTCTGGGGCCAACGTCCTGACTTTC. This encodes CASSVAGSGANVLTF. This rearrangement joins TRBV9 to TRBJ2-6, with D unresolved. CDR1 and CDR2 (germline): SGDLS, YYNGEE. Deletions cut 2 bases from V and 0 bases from J, with 6 bases between. The CDR3 is 15 residues long.

This chain joins TRBV12-5 and TRBJ2-1; tentatively, D is TRBD1 or TRBD2 (6 bases each). The CDR3 runs 14 residues. Germline V lookup: CDR1 LGHNT, CDR2 FRNRAP. Trimming cost V 6 bases and J 7 bases, with 16 bases left between them. The CDR3 DNA follows: TGTGCTAGTGGACGAAGGGGGGATCGGAATGAGCAGTTCTTC. This codes for CASGRRGDRNEQFF.

The chain joins TRBV9 to TRBJ1-4, with TRBD1 identical over 7 bases. The CDR3 loop spans 15 amino acids. Germline assignment: CDR1 SGDLS and CDR2 YYNGEE. J gave up 6 bases and V 0 bases, and 5 bases lay outside the gene matches. For the CDR3, the DNA is TGTGCCAGCAGCGTAGATGCAGGGGGAGATGAAAAACTGTTTTTT. It yields the protein CASSVDAGGDEKLFF.